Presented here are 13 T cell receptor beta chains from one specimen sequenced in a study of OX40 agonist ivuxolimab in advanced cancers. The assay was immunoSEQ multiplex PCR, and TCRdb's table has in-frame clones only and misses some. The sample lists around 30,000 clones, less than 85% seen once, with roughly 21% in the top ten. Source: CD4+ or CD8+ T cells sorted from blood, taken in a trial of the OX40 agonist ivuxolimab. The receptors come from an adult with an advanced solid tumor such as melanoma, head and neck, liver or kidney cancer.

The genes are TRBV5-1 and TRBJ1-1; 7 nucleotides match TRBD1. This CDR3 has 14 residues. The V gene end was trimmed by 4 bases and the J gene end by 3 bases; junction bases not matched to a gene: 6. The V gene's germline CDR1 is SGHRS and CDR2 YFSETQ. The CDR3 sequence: CASSGLDRDTEAFF. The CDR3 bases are TGCGCCAGCAGCGGCCTCGACAGGGACACTGAAGCTTTCTTT. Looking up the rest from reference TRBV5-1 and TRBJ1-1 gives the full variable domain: KAGVTQTPRYLIKTRGQQVTLSCSPISGHRSVSWYQQTPGQGLQFLFEYFSETQRNKGNFPGRFSGRQFSNSRSEMNVSTLELGDSALYLCASSGLDRDTEAFFGQGTRLTVV.

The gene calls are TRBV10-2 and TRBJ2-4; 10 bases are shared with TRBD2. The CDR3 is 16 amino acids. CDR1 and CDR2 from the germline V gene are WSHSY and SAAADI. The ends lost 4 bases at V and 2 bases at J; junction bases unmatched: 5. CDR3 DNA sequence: TGCGCCAGCAGTGGAGCGGGAGGGCCGCCCAAAAACATTCAGTACTTC. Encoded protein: CASSGAGGPPKNIQYF.

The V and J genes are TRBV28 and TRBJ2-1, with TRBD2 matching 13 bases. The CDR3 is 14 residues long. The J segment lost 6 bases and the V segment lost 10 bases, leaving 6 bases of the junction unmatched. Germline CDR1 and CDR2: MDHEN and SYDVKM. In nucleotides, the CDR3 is TGTGCCACCGCCGGGACTAGCGGGGCCAATGAGCAGTTCTTC. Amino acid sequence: CATAGTSGANEQFF. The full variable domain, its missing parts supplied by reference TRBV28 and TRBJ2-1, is DVKVTQSSRYLVKRTGEKVFLECVQDMDHENMFWYRQDPGLGLRLIYFSYDVKMKEKGDIPEGYSVSREKKERFSLILESASTNQTSMYLCATAGTSGANEQFFGPGTRLTVL.

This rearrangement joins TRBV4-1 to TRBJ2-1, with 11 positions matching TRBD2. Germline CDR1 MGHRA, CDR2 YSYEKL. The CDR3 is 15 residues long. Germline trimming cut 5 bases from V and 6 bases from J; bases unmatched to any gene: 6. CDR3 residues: CASSLTSGVLNEQFF. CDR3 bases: TGCGCCAGCAGCTTGACTAGCGGGGTACTCAATGAGCAGTTCTTC.

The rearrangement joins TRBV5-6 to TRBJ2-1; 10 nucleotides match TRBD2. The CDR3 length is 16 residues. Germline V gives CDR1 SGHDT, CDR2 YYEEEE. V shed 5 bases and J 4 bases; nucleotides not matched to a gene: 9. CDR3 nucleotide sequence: TGTGCCAGCAGTCTTTCCGGGACTAGCGTATACAATGAGCAGTTCTTC. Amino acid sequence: CASSLSGTSVYNEQFF.

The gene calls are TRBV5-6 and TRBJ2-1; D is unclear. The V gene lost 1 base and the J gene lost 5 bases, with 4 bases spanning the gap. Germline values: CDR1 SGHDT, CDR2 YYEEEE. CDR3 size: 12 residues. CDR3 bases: TGTGCCAGCAGCTTGTGGGACAATGAGCAGTTCTTC. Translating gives CASSLWDNEQFF. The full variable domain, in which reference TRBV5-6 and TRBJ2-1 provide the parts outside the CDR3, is DAGVTQSPTHLIKTRGQQVTLRCSPKSGHDTVSWYQQALGQGPQFIFQYYEEEERQRGNFPDRFSGHQFPNYSSELNVNALLLGDSALYLCASSLWDNEQFFGPGTRLTVL.

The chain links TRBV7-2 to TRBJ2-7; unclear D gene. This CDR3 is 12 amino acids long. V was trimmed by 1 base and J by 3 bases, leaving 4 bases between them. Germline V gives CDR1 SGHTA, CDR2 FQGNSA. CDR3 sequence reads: CASSLVNYEQYF. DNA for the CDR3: TGTGCCAGCAGCTTAGTTAACTACGAGCAGTACTTC.

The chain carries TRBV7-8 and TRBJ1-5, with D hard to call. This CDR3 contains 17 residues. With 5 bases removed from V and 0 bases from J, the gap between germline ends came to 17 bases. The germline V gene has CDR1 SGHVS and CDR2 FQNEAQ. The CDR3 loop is CASSPSSLAYSNQPQHF. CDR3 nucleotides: TGTGCCAGCAGCCCAAGCTCCTTGGCCTATAGCAATCAGCCCCAGCATTTT.

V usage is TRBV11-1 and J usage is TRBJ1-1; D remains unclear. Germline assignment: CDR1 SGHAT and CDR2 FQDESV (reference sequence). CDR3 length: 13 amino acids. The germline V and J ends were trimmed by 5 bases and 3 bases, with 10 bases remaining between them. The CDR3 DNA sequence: TGTGCCAGCAGCCTAGGCCGGGACACTGAAGCTTTCTTT. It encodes CASSLGRDTEAFF.

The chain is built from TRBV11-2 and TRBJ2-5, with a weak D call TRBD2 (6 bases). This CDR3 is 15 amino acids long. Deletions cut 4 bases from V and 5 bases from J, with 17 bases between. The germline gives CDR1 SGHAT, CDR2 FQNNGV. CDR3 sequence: CASSSPGLRQETQYF. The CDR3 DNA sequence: TGTGCCAGCAGCTCGCCGGGACTGCGCCAGGAGACCCAGTACTTC.

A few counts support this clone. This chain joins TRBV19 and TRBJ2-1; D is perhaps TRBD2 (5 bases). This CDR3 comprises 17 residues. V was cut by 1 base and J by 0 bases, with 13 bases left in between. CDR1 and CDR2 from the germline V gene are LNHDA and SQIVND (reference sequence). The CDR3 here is CASSIAGWASSYNEQFF. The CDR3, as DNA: TGTGCCAGTAGTATAGCGGGGTGGGCGTCCTCCTACAATGAGCAGTTCTTC.

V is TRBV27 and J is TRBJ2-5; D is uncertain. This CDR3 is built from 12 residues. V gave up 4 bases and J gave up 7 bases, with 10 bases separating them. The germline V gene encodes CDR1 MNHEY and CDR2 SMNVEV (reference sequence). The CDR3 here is CASSSVVGTQYF. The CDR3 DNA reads TGTGCCAGCAGTTCCGTAGTGGGGACCCAGTACTTC.

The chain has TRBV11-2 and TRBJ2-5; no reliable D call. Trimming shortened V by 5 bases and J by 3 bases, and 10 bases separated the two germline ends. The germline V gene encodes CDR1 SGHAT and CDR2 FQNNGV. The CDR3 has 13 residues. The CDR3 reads CASSPSTEETQYF. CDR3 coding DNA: TGTGCCAGCAGCCCCTCCACGGAAGAGACCCAGTACTTC.